This paragraph covers one T cell receptor (beta chain) sequence. This clone's antigen is unknown. This entry is derived from a study of cytomegalovirus exposure and HLA in healthy donors (dated by TCRdb to the late 2010s). Context from the whole study: In an earlier analysis of some 610 of the donors, 276 Gb of sequence data and 90 million to 120 million unique TCR beta sequences from about 179 million T cells were reported. Roughly 300 gigabases of sequencing data and about 92 million unique TCR sequences made up an early release that covered approximately 700 HLA-typed donors. A later genetic analysis took genome-wide SNP genotypes for about 55% of the 666 donors and used that subset as a discovery cohort. Class I and class II HLA loci were covered by the typing at four-digit resolution. In the later analysis, no new phenotypic data were used to find candidate immune exposures; instead, reliance was placed on TCR beta sequences and their occurrence across donors. A later analysis re-examined previously published TCR beta repertoires from hundreds of donors and added high-resolution HLA genotyping to investigate patterns of TCR occurrence. Alongside the repertoire data, information on donor age, sex, ethnicity and CMV serostatus was compiled. Along with the roughly 700-subject first cohort, a separate validation cohort of more than 90 different subjects was used. Across around 400 genotyped donors of the cohort, an average of roughly 250,000 unique TCR beta nucleotide sequences per donor were sequenced, and roughly 20% of those sequences were non-productive. All discovery cohort repertoires had been generated on a single sequencing platform. The study was designed to test whether signatures of past pathogen exposure could be identified by cataloging public T cell receptors. An earlier analysis of approximately 500 of the donors applied high-throughput TCR beta sequencing to assess whether each TCR beta V gene segment acted as functional or pseudogenic. Of the roughly 390 genotyped donors, 81% were placed in the genetic ancestry cluster associated with self-reported Caucasian donors. A few DR-DQ haplotypes were treated as single units for association and clustering because of strong linkage in the cohort. The number of donors typed differed by locus, with about 620-630 for A, B, C, DRB1 and DQB1, 522 for DQA1, over 600 for DPA1, and 450 to 480 for DPB1. The T cell repertoires of 666 subjects were profiled by immunosequencing and related to cytomegalovirus serostatus. High-throughput TCR immunosequencing, statistical association of individual TCRs with disease status, and machine learning were combined to predict cytomegalovirus infection status.

The cohort consisted of 666 healthy bone marrow donors. All cohort members were sampled while nominally healthy, although unrecorded immune exposures were likely present. The donor tested CMV seronegative and was one of the 352 seronegative cohort members. A peripheral blood sample was provided by each donor, and peripheral blood mononuclear cells were used for TCR beta sequencing. The Qiagen DNeasy Blood Extraction Kit was used to extract genomic DNA from the blood cell samples. The CDR3 contains 13 residues, cysteine and phenylalanine counted. CDR3 DNA is the only sequence kept; it has 39 bases, read in frame from the first base. CDR1 and CDR2 are read off the germline V gene as SGDLS and YYNGEE. V and J lose 4 bases and 3 bases, and a span of 11 bases separates them. The library was produced with the immunoSEQ multiplex PCR assay. For the multiplex PCR, a mixture combining 60 forward primers for TCR Vbeta segments and 13 reverse primers for TCR Jbeta segments was used. A multiplex PCR assay on genomic DNA amplified the CDR3 region of rearranged TCR beta genes. Amplified TCR beta libraries were sequenced as 87-base-pair reads on the Illumina HiSeq System. Turning to the authors' computational methods: Across the 670 or so repertoires, a later analysis counted tens of millions of unique TCR beta chains, about 10 million of which were shared by at least two donors. Raw reads were error-corrected and collapsed into unique sequences with a nearest-neighbor algorithm that merged closely related sequences to remove PCR and sequencing errors. To assign V, D and J gene segments, CDR3 sequences were aligned to IMGT reference sequences. Each retained sequence needed at least a six-nucleotide match to both a V gene segment and a J gene segment. A rearrangement was called productive if the CDR3 had no stop codons and remained in frame with V and J, and every other rearrangement was called non-productive. CDR3 was defined by IMGT convention, running from the second conserved V-encoded cysteine to the conserved J-encoded phenylalanine. In an earlier analysis of 550 to 650 of the donors, sequences lacking an unambiguous match to a single V gene segment were excluded. In an earlier analysis of a few hundred of the donors, V segments were called functional above 56.7% productive rearrangements and were called segregating when the between-donor standard deviation exceeded 5%. A statistical classification framework was built to diagnose cytomegalovirus status from the catalog of TCR beta chain sequences. In a later analysis, V and J genes were assigned by comparing TCR nucleotide sequences against IMGT/GENE-DB human TR gene sequences. In a later analysis, CDR3 sequences and most-parsimonious VDJ recombination scenarios were assigned using the TCRdist pipeline. In a later analysis, each TCR beta chain was defined by its CDR3 amino acid sequence together with its V-gene family, and reads without a unique V-gene family were excluded. To address suspected cross-contamination and a sequencing artifact, a later analysis removed over 500 highly shared, low-generation-probability nucleotide sequences. A later analysis calculated a clonal expansion index for each public chain from normalized within-repertoire ranks of inferred template counts. Generation probabilities in a later analysis came from a VDJ recombination model fitted to out-of-frame rearrangements, and those results were checked against IGoR. In a later analysis, hypergeometric tests were used to score TCR-TCR, TCR-HLA and TCR-CMV co-occurrence, with a repertoire-size bias correction applied to TCR pairs. To estimate false discovery rates, a later analysis permuted the HLA or CMV assignments 20 times. In a later analysis, co-occurring TCRs were grouped using DBSCAN, and TCRdist sequence similarity was added for clustering within HLA-allele-positive subsets. For co-occurrence clustering, repertoires with fewer than 30,000 or more than 120,000 public chains were excluded, along with roughly 5 repertoires with anomalous nucleotide sharing. The source is immuneACCESS, and TCRdb retained only in-frame sequences with V and J called. Part of the clones is not carried over; for the studies checked, unresolved V genes explain less than half of this, and the remainder is unexplained. Clone size and the V and J calls come from that table; the DNA yielded D and trimming. This sample's listing comprises 95,000 to 150,000 clones. The top ten clonotypes cover less than 3.5% of the sample.

Here is what the overall study found, with its caveats: The classifier was reported to diagnose cytomegalovirus status with high specificity and sensitivity in both the original and validation cohorts. A later analysis associated 16,951 TCR beta sequences with specific HLA alleles at a false discovery rate of 0.05. Because HLA typing was unavailable for some donors at each locus, only the typed subset was used in association tests. The sequencing pipeline was judged likely to have produced a cluster of highly shared sequence variants as a technical artifact. The authors suggested that the approach could potentially be extended to other disease states and immunological phenotypes. Presence/absence analyses assumed roughly uniform sequencing depth across donors, an assumption that may not hold. Compared with equally common non-associated chains, HLA-associated TCR beta chains in a later analysis were more clonally expanded and had lower generation probabilities. The study gave a list of 150 to 200 TCR beta chains associated with cytomegalovirus. V-gene and J-gene trimming of TCR beta chains was associated with a missense DCLRE1C variant in a later genetic analysis, and the association was replicated in an independent cohort. Linkage disequilibrium might explain the correlated functional status among segregating V segments, but an unknown experimental factor could not be ruled out. Because counts were too low, 15 or so rarely observed V segments, including chromosome 9 orphons, were excluded from the earlier analysis of several hundred of the donors. The cohort was sequenced for TCR beta chains only, and without alpha or paired-chain data the features that could be detected were limited. A further reported finding was that TCR beta sequences accurately predicted the HLA-A and HLA-B alleles for most subjects in the first cohort. Strong co-occurrence of HLA alleles, especially DR and DQ, made assigning TCR associations to individual alleles difficult. According to a later analysis, parvovirus B19, influenza, CMV and Epstein-Barr virus appeared linked to several top co-occurrence clusters. According to a later genetic analysis, donors in an Asian-associated ancestry cluster had fewer N-insertions in productive TCRs than the approximately 700-donor mean. A later analysis found that TCR association rates varied across HLA loci, with DRB1 alleles showing the most associated TCRs and HLA-C alleles the fewest. Most TCR sequences were observed very rarely across donors, whereas some public TCRs were present in many individuals. In a later analysis, most CMV-associated TCR beta chains were found to appear HLA-restricted, with HLA associations seemingly driven largely by CMV exposure. For the cohort, immune exposure information was limited to CMV serostatus. An earlier analysis of roughly 570 of the donors showed that most TCR beta V segments appeared in productive rearrangements either about 87% or about 30% of the time, which broadly matched IMGT annotations. Some IMGT-functional V segments, including TRBV6-2 and TRBV6-3, could not be distinguished by the 87-base-pair reads and were therefore excluded. In vitro tests confirmed that a few of the cytomegalovirus-associated TCR beta chains recognize cytomegalovirus antigens.

The sample consisted of PBMCs. The source is a man aged 25-40 years in good health and CMV-seronegative. The chain links TRBV9 with TRBJ2-7; the D region possibly corresponds to TRBD2 (5 bases align). The CDR3 sequence is CASSPSGLYEQYF. The DNA sequence is given as TGTGCCAGCAGCCCGTCAGGACTCTACGAGCAGTACTTC.